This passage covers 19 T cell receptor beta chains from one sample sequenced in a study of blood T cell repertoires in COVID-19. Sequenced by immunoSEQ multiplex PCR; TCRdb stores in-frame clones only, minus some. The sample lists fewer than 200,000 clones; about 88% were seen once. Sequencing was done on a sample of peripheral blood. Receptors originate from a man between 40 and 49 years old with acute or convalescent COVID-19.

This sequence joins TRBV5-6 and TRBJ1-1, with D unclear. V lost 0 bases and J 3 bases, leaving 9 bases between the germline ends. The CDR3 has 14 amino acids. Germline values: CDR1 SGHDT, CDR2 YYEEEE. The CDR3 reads CASSLGVVDTEAFF. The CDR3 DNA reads TGTGCCAGCAGCTTGGGCGTGGTGGACACTGAAGCTTTCTTT. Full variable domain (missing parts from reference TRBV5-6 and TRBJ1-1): DAGVTQSPTHLIKTRGQQVTLRCSPKSGHDTVSWYQQALGQGPQFIFQYYEEEERQRGNFPDRFSGHQFPNYSSELNVNALLLGDSALYLCASSLGVVDTEAFFGQGTRLTVV.

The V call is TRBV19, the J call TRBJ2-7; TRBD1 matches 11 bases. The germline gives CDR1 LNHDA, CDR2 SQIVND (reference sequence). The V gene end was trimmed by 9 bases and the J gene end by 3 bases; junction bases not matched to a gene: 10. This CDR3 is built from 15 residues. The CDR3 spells CASSASGTGGYEQYF. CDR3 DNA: TGTGCCAGCAGCGCGTCAGGGACAGGGGGCTACGAGCAGTACTTC.

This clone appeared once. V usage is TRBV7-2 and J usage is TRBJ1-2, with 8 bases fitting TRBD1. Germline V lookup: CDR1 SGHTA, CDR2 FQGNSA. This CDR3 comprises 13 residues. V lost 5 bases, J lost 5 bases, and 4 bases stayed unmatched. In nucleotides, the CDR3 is TGTGCCAGCAGCCAGGACAGGGAATATGGCTACACCTTC. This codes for CASSQDREYGYTF.

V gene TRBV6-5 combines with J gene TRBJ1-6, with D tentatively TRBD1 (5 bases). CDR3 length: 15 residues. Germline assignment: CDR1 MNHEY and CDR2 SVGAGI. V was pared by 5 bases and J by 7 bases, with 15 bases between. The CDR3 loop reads CASSRAPDRNSPLHF. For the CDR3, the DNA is TGTGCCAGCAGTCGAGCCCCCGACAGAAATTCACCCCTCCACTTT.

The CDR3, as DNA: TGTGCCAGCAGTGCGGGCCTAAACGAGCAGTACTTC. Translated: CASSAGLNEQYF. The chain couples TRBV12-3 or TRBV12-4 to TRBJ2-7; D possibly corresponds to TRBD2 (5 bases). The V and J ends lost 5 bases and 5 bases respectively, with 10 bases between them. The CDR3 contains 12 residues.

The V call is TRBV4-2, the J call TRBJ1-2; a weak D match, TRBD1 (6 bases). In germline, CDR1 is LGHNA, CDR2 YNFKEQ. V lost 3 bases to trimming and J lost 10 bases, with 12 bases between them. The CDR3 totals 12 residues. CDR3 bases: TGTGCCAGCAGCCACGAAGGGGGGGACTACACCTTC. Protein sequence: CASSHEGGDYTF.

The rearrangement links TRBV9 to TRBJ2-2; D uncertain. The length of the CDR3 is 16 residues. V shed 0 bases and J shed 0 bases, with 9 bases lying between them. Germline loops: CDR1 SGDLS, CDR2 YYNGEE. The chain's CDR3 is CASSVGAAPNTGELFF. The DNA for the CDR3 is TGTGCCAGCAGCGTAGGTGCGGCCCCGAACACCGGGGAGCTGTTTTTT.

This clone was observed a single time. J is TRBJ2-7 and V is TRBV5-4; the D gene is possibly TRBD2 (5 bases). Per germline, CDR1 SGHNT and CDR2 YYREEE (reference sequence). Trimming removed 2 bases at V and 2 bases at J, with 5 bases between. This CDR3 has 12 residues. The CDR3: CASSFGTYEQYF. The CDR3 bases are TGTGCCAGCAGCTTCGGGACCTACGAGCAGTACTTC.

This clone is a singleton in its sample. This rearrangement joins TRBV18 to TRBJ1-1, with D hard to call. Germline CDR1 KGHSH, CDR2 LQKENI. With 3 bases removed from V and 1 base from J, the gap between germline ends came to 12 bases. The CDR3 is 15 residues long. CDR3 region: CASSPSSQANTEAFF. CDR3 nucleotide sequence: TGTGCCAGCTCACCTTCCTCCCAGGCGAACACTGAAGCTTTCTTT.

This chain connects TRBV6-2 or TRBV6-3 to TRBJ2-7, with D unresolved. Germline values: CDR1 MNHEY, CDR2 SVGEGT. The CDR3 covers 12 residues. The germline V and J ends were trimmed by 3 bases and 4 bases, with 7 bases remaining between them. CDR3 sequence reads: CASSYFGYEQYF. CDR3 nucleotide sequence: TGTGCCAGCAGTTATTTCGGTTACGAGCAGTACTTC.

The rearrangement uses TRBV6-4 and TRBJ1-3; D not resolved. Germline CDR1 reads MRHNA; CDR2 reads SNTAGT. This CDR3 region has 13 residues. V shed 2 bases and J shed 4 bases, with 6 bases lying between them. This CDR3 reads CASSDTPGNTIYF. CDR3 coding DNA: TGTGCCAGCAGTGACACTCCCGGAAACACCATATATTTT.

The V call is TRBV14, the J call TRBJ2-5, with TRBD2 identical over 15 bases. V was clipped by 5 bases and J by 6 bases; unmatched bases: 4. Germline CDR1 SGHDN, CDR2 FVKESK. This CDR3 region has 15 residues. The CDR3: CASSEGLAGGQTQYF. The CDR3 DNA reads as TGTGCCAGCAGCGAGGGACTAGCGGGGGGACAGACCCAGTACTTC.

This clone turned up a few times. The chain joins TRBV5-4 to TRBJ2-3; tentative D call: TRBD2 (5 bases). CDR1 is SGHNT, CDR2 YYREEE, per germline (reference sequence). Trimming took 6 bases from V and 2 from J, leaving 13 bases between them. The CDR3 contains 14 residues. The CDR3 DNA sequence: TGTGCCAGCAATAGCGCCAGAGACACAGATACGCAGTATTTT. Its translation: CASNSARDTDTQYF.

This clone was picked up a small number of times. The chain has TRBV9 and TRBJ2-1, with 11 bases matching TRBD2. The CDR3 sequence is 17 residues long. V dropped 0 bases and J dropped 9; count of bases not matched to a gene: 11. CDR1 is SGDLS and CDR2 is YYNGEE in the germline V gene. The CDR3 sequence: CASSVVPRTSGGGEQFF. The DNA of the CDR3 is TGTGCCAGCAGCGTAGTCCCTCGAACTAGCGGGGGAGGTGAGCAGTTCTTC.

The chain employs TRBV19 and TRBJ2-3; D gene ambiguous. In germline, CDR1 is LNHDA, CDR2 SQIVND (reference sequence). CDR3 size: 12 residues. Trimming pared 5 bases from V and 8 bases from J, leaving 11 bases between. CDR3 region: CASSVPGSTQYF. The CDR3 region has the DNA TGTGCCAGTAGTGTCCCGGGTTCTACGCAGTATTTT. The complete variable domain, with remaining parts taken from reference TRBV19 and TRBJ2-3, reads DGGITQSPKYLFRKEGQNVTLSCEQNLNHDAMYWYRQDPGQGLRLIYYSQIVNDFQKGDIAEGYSVSREKKESFPLTVTSAQKNPTAFYLCASSVPGSTQYFGPGTRLTVL.

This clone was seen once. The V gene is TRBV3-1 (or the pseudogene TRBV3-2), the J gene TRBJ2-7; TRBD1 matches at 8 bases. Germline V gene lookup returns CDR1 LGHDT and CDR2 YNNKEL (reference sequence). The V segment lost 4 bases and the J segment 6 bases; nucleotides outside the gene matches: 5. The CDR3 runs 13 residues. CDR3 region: CASSPTGGPEQYF. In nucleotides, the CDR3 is TGTGCCAGCAGCCCCACAGGGGGGCCCGAGCAGTACTTC.

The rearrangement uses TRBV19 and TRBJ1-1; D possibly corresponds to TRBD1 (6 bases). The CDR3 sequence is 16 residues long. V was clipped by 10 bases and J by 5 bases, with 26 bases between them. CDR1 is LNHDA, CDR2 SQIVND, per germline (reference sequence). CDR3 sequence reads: CATNPSPYRVPTEAFF. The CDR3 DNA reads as TGTGCCACCAACCCGTCGCCGTACAGGGTTCCGACTGAAGCTTTCTTT.

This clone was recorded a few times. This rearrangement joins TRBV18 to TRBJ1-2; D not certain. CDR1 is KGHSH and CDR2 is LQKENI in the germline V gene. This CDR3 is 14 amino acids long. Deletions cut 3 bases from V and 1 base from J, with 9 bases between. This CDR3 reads CASSPEVLNYGYTF. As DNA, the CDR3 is TGTGCCAGCTCACCCGAAGTACTTAACTATGGCTACACCTTC.

In DNA form, the CDR3 reads TGTGCCATCAGTGATCAGGGGACGAAGCAGCCCCAGCATTTT. Amino acids: CAISDQGTKQPQHF. The chain uses TRBV10-3 and TRBJ1-5; weak D call: TRBD1 (6 bases). V was shortened by 3 bases and J by 7 bases, with 13 bases between the two germline ends. Germline V CDR1 and CDR2: ENHRY, SYGVKD. This CDR3 spans 14 amino acids.